This T cell receptor (beta chain) was obtained from a study of T cell clonality in common variable immunodeficiency. Patients had low serum IgG, IgA and/or IgM and specific antibody deficiency. General study points: Reportedly, TCR beta sequences from common variable immunodeficiency showed fewer deletions and N-nucleotide insertions. CVID subjects shared fewer TCRbeta clones than healthy controls did.

The CDR3 covers 15 residues. Losses at the gene ends were 4 bases for V and 7 bases for J; bases not matched to a gene: 4. Per germline, CDR1 SGHAT and CDR2 FQNNGV. Sequencing used immunoSEQ multiplex PCR; TCRdb keeps in-frame clones, though not all of them. This sample has about 19,000 clones, each found more than once. This clone was counted a few times. Its antigen is not known. The read terminates 3 residues before the CDR3 end, so the remaining end is supplied by the germline J gene. V usage is TRBV11-2 and J usage is TRBJ1-6; 10 positions match TRBD1. The sample was peripheral blood mononuclear cells. The TCR sequence derives from a human donor with common variable immunodeficiency. The CDR3 reads CASSSRTGGNSPLHF. The covered CDR3 bases are TGTGCCAGCAGCTCCCGGACAGGGGGGAATTCACCC.